This TCR beta chain was recorded in a study of tissue T cells after allogeneic stem cell transplantation. This CDR3 comprises 14 residues. The germline V gene encodes CDR1 MSHET and CDR2 SYDVDS. Trimming removed 4 bases from V and 3 bases from J; junction bases left unmatched: 3. Assay used: immunoSEQ multiplex PCR; TCRdb lists only in-frame clones, some missing. Among some 47,000 clones, around 66% were seen once, and the ten largest hold approximately 0.5%. Note on this clone: Its antigen is still unknown. Gene names denote mouse genes. The read ends 1 residue early relative to the CDR3; the germline J gene fills the gap.

Study findings and constraints: Alloreactivity or antigen specificity of tissue TCRs was not determined; some clones might be host cells. Tissue-detected TCR repertoire was only partly captured by blood and spleen T cells. Motif-based clustering found tissue-specific repertoire signatures shared across patients, though few clones were shared.

The material sequenced was sorted cells pooled from one or two spleens. The sequence came from a pool of C57BL/6 mice in good health. V is TRBV29 and J is TRBJ2-1; 7 bases align to TRBD1. CDR3 sequence: CASSSGQAYAEQFF. The DNA read from the CDR3 is TGTGCTAGCAGTTCAGGACAGGCCTATGCTGAGCAGTTC.